The rows below give T cell receptor beta chains drawn from one sample of a study of blood T cell repertoires in COVID-19. Libraries were prepared by immunoSEQ multiplex PCR; TCRdb keeps only in-frame clonotypes and omits some of them. The repertoire has some 150,000 clones, roughly 86% of them found once; the top ten carry over 3.5%. Sequences were obtained from peripheral blood. Receptors were obtained from an older woman who had recovered from COVID-19. Each CDR3 is given with its conserved first and last residue. The order of the fields is CDR3 length, clone size, V gene, D gene, J gene, CDR3 DNA, CDR3 protein. The D gene is left open where the match is weak. Not all rows give a size; the values are once, few, many and, for expanded clones, a class.

cdr3_length: 13
clone_size: .
v_call: TRBV5-1
d_call: .
j_call: TRBJ1-1
cdr3_nt: TGCGCCAGCAGCTTGGCCGGTGAGCCTGAGGCTTTCTTT
cdr3_aa: CASSLAGEPEAFF

cdr3_length: 15
clone_size: .
v_call: TRBV5-6
d_call: .
j_call: TRBJ2-3
cdr3_nt: TGTGCCAGCAGCTTTCTGGCGGGGGCAACAGATACGCAGTATTTT
cdr3_aa: CASSFLAGATDTQYF

cdr3_length: 13
clone_size: .
v_call: TRBV28
d_call: TRBD2
j_call: TRBJ2-3
cdr3_nt: TGTGCCGTGCTTCGGGGGGGTACAGATACGCAGTATTTT
cdr3_aa: CAVLRGGTDTQYF

cdr3_length: 14
clone_size: few
v_call: TRBV2
d_call: .
j_call: TRBJ1-5
cdr3_nt: TGTGCCAGCAGTAAAACAGTTAGCAATCAGCCCCAGCATTTT
cdr3_aa: CASSKTVSNQPQHF

cdr3_length: 15
clone_size: .
v_call: TRBV5-4
d_call: .
j_call: TRBJ2-5
cdr3_nt: TGTGCCAGCAGCTCGGGAAATCCCTTCCAAGAGACCCAGTACTTC
cdr3_aa: CASSSGNPFQETQYF

cdr3_length: 14
clone_size: once
v_call: TRBV18
d_call: .
j_call: TRBJ2-5
cdr3_nt: TGTGCCAGCTCACACCCCGGGGGGCCGCAGACCCAGTACTTC
cdr3_aa: CASSHPGGPQTQYF

cdr3_length: 15
clone_size: .
v_call: TRBV28
d_call: TRBD1
j_call: TRBJ1-6
cdr3_nt: TGTGCCAGCAGTTTGGGGACAGGGTTTAATTCACCCCTCCACTTT
cdr3_aa: CASSLGTGFNSPLHF

cdr3_length: 14
clone_size: once
v_call: TRBV5-1
d_call: .
j_call: TRBJ2-3
cdr3_nt: TGCGCCAGCAGCGGCGGCCCCGGGACAGATACGCAGTATTTT
cdr3_aa: CASSGGPGTDTQYF

cdr3_length: 16
clone_size: .
v_call: TRBV28
d_call: TRBD1
j_call: TRBJ2-1
cdr3_nt: TGTGCCAGCAGCCCACCCCCGGGACAGGGTGGGAATGAGCAGTTCTTC
cdr3_aa: CASSPPPGQGGNEQFF

cdr3_length: 12
clone_size: once
v_call: TRBV5-1
d_call: .
j_call: TRBJ2-5
cdr3_nt: TGCGCCAGCAGCTTGTCTCAAGAGACCCAGTACTTC
cdr3_aa: CASSLSQETQYF

cdr3_length: 19
clone_size: once
v_call: TRBV5-4
d_call: TRBD2
j_call: TRBJ2-3
cdr3_nt: TGTGCCAGCAGCACACCTAGCGGGGGGGCCGGTTCTGGCACAGATACGCAGTATTTT
cdr3_aa: CASSTPSGGAGSGTDTQYF

cdr3_length: 14
clone_size: .
v_call: TRBV5-1
d_call: .
j_call: TRBJ1-2
cdr3_nt: TGCGCCAGCAGCTTAGGAGTAAACGAAGATGGCTACACCTTC
cdr3_aa: CASSLGVNEDGYTF

cdr3_length: 13
clone_size: .
v_call: TRBV10-1
d_call: TRBD2
j_call: TRBJ2-5
cdr3_nt: TGCGCCAGCAGTGGACTAGCGACGGAGACCCAGTACTTC
cdr3_aa: CASSGLATETQYF

cdr3_length: 14
clone_size: .
v_call: TRBV6-5
d_call: TRBD2
j_call: TRBJ2-1
cdr3_nt: TGTGCCAGCTTTAGCGGGGGGGCGTACAATGAGCAGTTCTTC
cdr3_aa: CASFSGGAYNEQFF

cdr3_length: 15
clone_size: .
v_call: TRBV6-1
d_call: TRBD1
j_call: TRBJ1-3
cdr3_nt: TGTGCCAGCAGTGACCAGACAGGGGCTGGAAACACCATATATTTT
cdr3_aa: CASSDQTGAGNTIYF

cdr3_length: 14
clone_size: .
v_call: TRBV4-2
d_call: TRBD2
j_call: TRBJ2-7
cdr3_nt: TGTGCCAGCAGCCCGGGACTAGCGTTTTCCGAGCAGTACTTC
cdr3_aa: CASSPGLAFSEQYF

cdr3_length: 13
clone_size: .
v_call: TRBV6-5
d_call: .
j_call: TRBJ1-2
cdr3_nt: TGTGCCAGCATCCAAACCGGGGGCTATGGCTACACCTTC
cdr3_aa: CASIQTGGYGYTF

cdr3_length: 12
clone_size: .
v_call: TRBV7-9
d_call: .
j_call: TRBJ1-1
cdr3_nt: TGTGCCAGCAGCTTAGACTTCACTGAAGCTTTCTTT
cdr3_aa: CASSLDFTEAFF

cdr3_length: 15
clone_size: .
v_call: TRBV5-4
d_call: .
j_call: TRBJ2-1
cdr3_nt: TGTGCCAGCAGCCGAGTAGACAGGCAAGACAATGAGCAGTTCTTC
cdr3_aa: CASSRVDRQDNEQFF

cdr3_length: 12
clone_size: .
v_call: TRBV2
d_call: .
j_call: TRBJ2-5
cdr3_nt: TGTGCCAGCAGTGGTAGCCAAGAGACCCAGTACTTC
cdr3_aa: CASSGSQETQYF

cdr3_length: 17
clone_size: .
v_call: TRBV24-1
d_call: TRBD2
j_call: TRBJ2-1
cdr3_nt: TGTGCCACCAGTGATCGAACCGGGACTAGCGGGGGAAATGAGCAGTTCTTC
cdr3_aa: CATSDRTGTSGGNEQFF

cdr3_length: 15
clone_size: .
v_call: TRBV19
d_call: .
j_call: TRBJ2-3
cdr3_nt: TGTGCCAGTAGTGGGCTGGGCCAGGGCACAGATACGCAGTATTTT
cdr3_aa: CASSGLGQGTDTQYF

cdr3_length: 14
clone_size: .
v_call: TRBV2
d_call: TRBD1
j_call: TRBJ1-1
cdr3_nt: TGTGCCAGCAGTGCTCTGACAGGGGACACTGAAGCTTTCTTT
cdr3_aa: CASSALTGDTEAFF

cdr3_length: 14
clone_size: .
v_call: TRBV5-1
d_call: TRBD1
j_call: TRBJ1-2
cdr3_nt: TGCGCCAGCAGCTGGGACAGCCCCAACTATGGCTACACCTTC
cdr3_aa: CASSWDSPNYGYTF

cdr3_length: 15
clone_size: .
v_call: TRBV4-3
d_call: TRBD1
j_call: TRBJ2-5
cdr3_nt: TGCGCCAGCAGCAAAGAGCCCGACAGGGGAGAGACCCAGTACTTC
cdr3_aa: CASSKEPDRGETQYF

cdr3_length: 17
clone_size: .
v_call: TRBV9
d_call: TRBD2
j_call: TRBJ2-2
cdr3_nt: TGTGCCAGCAGCCCCTCCGTGCTAGCGGGGGGCACCGGGGAGCTGTTTTTT
cdr3_aa: CASSPSVLAGGTGELFF

cdr3_length: 16
clone_size: .
v_call: TRBV5-1
d_call: .
j_call: TRBJ2-3
cdr3_nt: TGCGCCAGCAGCTTGGGGGCGGGTCCCAGCACAGATACGCAGTATTTT
cdr3_aa: CASSLGAGPSTDTQYF

cdr3_length: 13
clone_size: .
v_call: TRBV7-2
d_call: .
j_call: TRBJ2-1
cdr3_nt: TGTGCCAGCAGCTTATTATGGCTCGATGAGCAGTTCTTC
cdr3_aa: CASSLLWLDEQFF

cdr3_length: 16
clone_size: .
v_call: TRBV19
d_call: TRBD1
j_call: TRBJ1-6
cdr3_nt: TGTGCCAGTAGTGTGACAGGGGGCTGGAATAATTCACCCCTCCACTTT
cdr3_aa: CASSVTGGWNNSPLHF

cdr3_length: 13
clone_size: once
v_call: TRBV5-1
d_call: TRBD1
j_call: TRBJ2-5
cdr3_nt: TGCGCCAGCAGCTCGACAGGGCGAGAGACCCAGTACTTC
cdr3_aa: CASSSTGRETQYF

cdr3_length: 17
clone_size: .
v_call: TRBV27
d_call: .
j_call: TRBJ1-2
cdr3_nt: TGTGCCAGCAGTTTATCCATGGAGGGGCCGCCTGGCTATGGCTACACCTTC
cdr3_aa: CASSLSMEGPPGYGYTF

cdr3_length: 12
clone_size: few
v_call: TRBV5-1
d_call: .
j_call: TRBJ2-3
cdr3_nt: TGCGCCAGCAGATTGCACACAGATACGCAGTATTTT
cdr3_aa: CASRLHTDTQYF

cdr3_length: 13
clone_size: .
v_call: TRBV11-3
d_call: TRBD2
j_call: TRBJ2-7
cdr3_nt: TGTGCCAGCAGCCCGGGGGGGGGAGACGAGCAGTACTTC
cdr3_aa: CASSPGGGDEQYF

cdr3_length: 17
clone_size: .
v_call: TRBV3-1/TRBV3-2
d_call: TRBD2
j_call: TRBJ2-7
cdr3_nt: TGTGCCAGCAGCCAAGATGGAGGACTAGCGGGGGGCCGGGAGCAGTACTTC
cdr3_aa: CASSQDGGLAGGREQYF

cdr3_length: 17
clone_size: .
v_call: TRBV3-1/TRBV3-2
d_call: .
j_call: TRBJ2-1
cdr3_nt: TGTGCCAGCAGCAACCTTCGGCGGGAACCGACCCACAATGAGCAGTTCTTC
cdr3_aa: CASSNLRREPTHNEQFF

cdr3_length: 13
clone_size: .
v_call: TRBV2
d_call: TRBD1
j_call: TRBJ1-2
cdr3_nt: TGTGCCAGCAGTGAGCAGGGGGCTAATGGCTACACCTTC
cdr3_aa: CASSEQGANGYTF

cdr3_length: 17
clone_size: .
v_call: TRBV5-1
d_call: .
j_call: TRBJ2-3
cdr3_nt: TGCGCCAGCAGCTTGGAGGTTTCGGGGTCTGGCACAGATACGCAGTATTTT
cdr3_aa: CASSLEVSGSGTDTQYF